A selection of T cell receptor beta chains follows, all from one sample in a study of PD-1 blockade in classical Hodgkin lymphoma. This table comes from immunoSEQ multiplex PCR, and its TCRdb copy is limited to in-frame clones, with some not included. The sample holds over 20,000 clones; approximately 90% are singletons and the top ten take 6.8%. Material: CD8+ T cells from blood. The origin of the receptors is a human donor with classical Hodgkin lymphoma. CDR3s leave out the opening cysteine and the closing phenylalanine or tryptophan. The D gene is left open where the match is weak.

d_call: .
j_call: TRBJ2-7
cdr3_length: 12
v_call: TRBV9
cdr3_aa: ASSSGTAMYEQY

d_call: .
j_call: TRBJ2-2
cdr3_length: 15
v_call: TRBV7-9
cdr3_aa: ASSPPDPSADTGELF

d_call: .
j_call: TRBJ1-4
cdr3_length: 14
v_call: TRBV4-3
cdr3_aa: ASSLLGDRTNEKLF

d_call: TRBD1
j_call: TRBJ2-5
cdr3_length: 12
v_call: TRBV29-1
cdr3_aa: SFWDRGHQETQY

d_call: TRBD1
j_call: TRBJ2-7
cdr3_length: 11
v_call: TRBV6-5
cdr3_aa: ASRGQGANEQY

d_call: .
j_call: TRBJ1-4
cdr3_length: 14
v_call: TRBV19
cdr3_aa: ASSIGSETDSGKLF

d_call: .
j_call: TRBJ1-2
cdr3_length: 13
v_call: TRBV6-5
cdr3_aa: ASSYSRRGVYGYT

d_call: .
j_call: TRBJ1-2
cdr3_length: 14
v_call: TRBV27
cdr3_aa: ASSPTPGRGNYGYT

d_call: .
j_call: TRBJ2-1
cdr3_length: 16
v_call: TRBV6-1
cdr3_aa: ASSEGWTAANFYNEQF

d_call: .
j_call: TRBJ1-2
cdr3_length: 10
v_call: TRBV19
cdr3_aa: ASSIPNYGYT

d_call: TRBD1
j_call: TRBJ1-1
cdr3_length: 12
v_call: TRBV10-2
cdr3_aa: ASGQGAINAEAF

d_call: .
j_call: TRBJ1-2
cdr3_length: 13
v_call: TRBV4-3
cdr3_aa: ASSQGRGSSYGYT

d_call: .
j_call: TRBJ1-1
cdr3_length: 11
v_call: TRBV30
cdr3_aa: AWNEPLDTEAF

d_call: TRBD2
j_call: TRBJ2-2
cdr3_length: 14
v_call: TRBV6-6
cdr3_aa: ASSYSLAGYTGELF

d_call: .
j_call: TRBJ1-1
cdr3_length: 11
v_call: TRBV7-3
cdr3_aa: ASSATGNGEAF

d_call: TRBD1
j_call: TRBJ1-2
cdr3_length: 11
v_call: TRBV28
cdr3_aa: ASRSQGEDGYT

d_call: TRBD1
j_call: TRBJ1-1
cdr3_length: 11
v_call: TRBV5-4
cdr3_aa: ASSPTGDTEAF

d_call: .
j_call: TRBJ2-7
cdr3_length: 11
v_call: TRBV6-6
cdr3_aa: ASSYSLGYEQY

d_call: .
j_call: TRBJ1-2
cdr3_length: 13
v_call: TRBV5-5
cdr3_aa: ASSLRLGSNYGYT

d_call: TRBD2
j_call: TRBJ2-1
cdr3_length: 11
v_call: TRBV4-3
cdr3_aa: ASSQGIAGMQF

d_call: .
j_call: TRBJ1-4
cdr3_length: 14
v_call: TRBV5-6
cdr3_aa: ASSNFLLQAREKLF

d_call: .
j_call: TRBJ1-1
cdr3_length: 12
v_call: TRBV7-9
cdr3_aa: ASSYSTGNTEAF